The present T cell receptor beta chain was sequenced within a study of blood T cell repertoires in COVID-19. At the level of the study: COVID-19 samples, acute and convalescent, were from the United States, Italy and Spain.

CDR3 size: 16 residues. Germline CDR1 and CDR2: SGHVS and FNYEAQ. Trimming shortened V by 0 bases and J by 0 bases, and 8 bases separated the two germline ends. In the original analysis: Reference gene primer amplification in the assay estimated nucleated cell counts. TCRdb's table, derived via immunoSEQ multiplex PCR, lists solely in-frame clones and lacks some. That table gives V, J and clone size, and the DNA gave D and trimming. The repertoire holds 100,000 to 150,000 clones, with about 86% as singletons. Sample: peripheral blood. This TCR was sampled from a woman aged 45-65 years with acute or convalescent COVID-19. This chain joins TRBV7-6 and TRBJ1-4; D is unresolved. CDR3 nucleotide sequence: TGTGCCAGCAGCTTAGCGTTGGGAGCAACTAATGAAAAACTGTTTTTT. This gives the protein CASSLALGATNEKLFF.